The subject of this entry is one T cell receptor (beta chain). Antigen unknown. The data originate from a study of T cell responses to AZD1222 COVID-19 vaccine. Whole-study context: Analyses pooled second doses at about 4 or about 12 weeks. Study outcomes and limitations: Only six individuals given AZD1222 were seropositive at baseline. Within unmutated variant regions lay the reported targets of nearly half of spike-specific TCRs.

Data came from immunoSEQ multiplex PCR; TCRdb stores just in-frame clones and leaves some out. The sample yields approximately 120,000 clones, about 87% seen once. The sequence was obtained from an adult in good health. The sample here was peripheral blood, taken on day 0 of AZD1222 vaccination.

As DNA, the CDR3 is TGCGCCAGCAGCGGGGGGACCCCAGATACGCAGTATTTT. Translated, it gives CASSGGTPDTQYF. This rearrangement joins TRBV5-1 to TRBJ2-3; weak D call: TRBD2 (6 bases). CDR3 length equals 13 residues. With 4 bases removed from V and 4 bases from J, the gap between germline ends came to 10 bases. Germline CDR1 is SGHRS and CDR2 is YFSETQ.